This T cell receptor beta chain was sequenced in a study of cytomegalovirus exposure and HLA in healthy donors. Details on this clone: Its antigen is not known.

13 Jbeta primers and 60 Vbeta primers were used for the PCR. Clones were sequenced by immunoSEQ multiplex PCR, and TCRdb holds only the in-frame ones, with some missing. The sample lists about 180,000 clones, approximately 79% occurring once. Germline V gene lookup returns CDR1 LNHDA and CDR2 SQIVND (reference sequence). J lost 6 bases, V lost 8 bases, and 6 bases had no gene match. The CDR3 is 14 amino acids. General study findings and limits: It was reported in a later analysis that an Asian-associated ancestry cluster showed fewer N-insertions than the 666-donor mean. The listing of roughly 160 TCR beta chains classed them as cytomegalovirus-associated.

The chain is built from TRBV19 and TRBJ2-2; 10 nucleotides agree with TRBD1. The clonotype originates from a woman between 35 and 50 years old in good health and CMV-seronegative. Sequenced sample: PBMCs. CDR3 nucleotide sequence: TGTGCCAGTGGACAGGGGGGCCGCGCCGGGGAGCTGTTTTTT. Translated, it gives CASGQGGRAGELFF.